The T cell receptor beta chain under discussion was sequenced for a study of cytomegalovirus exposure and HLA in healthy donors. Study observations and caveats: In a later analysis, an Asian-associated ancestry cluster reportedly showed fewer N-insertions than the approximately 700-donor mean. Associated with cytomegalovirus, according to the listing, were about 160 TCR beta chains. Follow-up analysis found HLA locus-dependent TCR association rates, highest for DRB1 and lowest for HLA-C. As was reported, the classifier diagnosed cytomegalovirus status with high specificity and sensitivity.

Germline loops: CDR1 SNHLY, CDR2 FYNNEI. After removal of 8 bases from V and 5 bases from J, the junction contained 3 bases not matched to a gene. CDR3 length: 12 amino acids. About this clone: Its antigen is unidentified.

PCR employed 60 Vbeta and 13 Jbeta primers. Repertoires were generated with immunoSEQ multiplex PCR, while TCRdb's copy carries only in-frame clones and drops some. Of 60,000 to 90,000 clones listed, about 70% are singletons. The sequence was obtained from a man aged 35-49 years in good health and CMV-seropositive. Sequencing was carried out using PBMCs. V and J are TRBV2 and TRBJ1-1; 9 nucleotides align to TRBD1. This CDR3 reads CASVTGGTEAFF. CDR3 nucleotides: TGTGCCAGCGTGACAGGGGGGACTGAAGCTTTCTTT. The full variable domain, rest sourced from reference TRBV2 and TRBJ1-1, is EPEVTQTPSHQVTQMGQEVILRCVPISNHLYFYWYRQILGQKVEFLVSFYNNEISEKSEIFDDQFSVERPDGSNFTLKIRSTKLEDSAMYFCASVTGGTEAFFGQGTRLTVV.